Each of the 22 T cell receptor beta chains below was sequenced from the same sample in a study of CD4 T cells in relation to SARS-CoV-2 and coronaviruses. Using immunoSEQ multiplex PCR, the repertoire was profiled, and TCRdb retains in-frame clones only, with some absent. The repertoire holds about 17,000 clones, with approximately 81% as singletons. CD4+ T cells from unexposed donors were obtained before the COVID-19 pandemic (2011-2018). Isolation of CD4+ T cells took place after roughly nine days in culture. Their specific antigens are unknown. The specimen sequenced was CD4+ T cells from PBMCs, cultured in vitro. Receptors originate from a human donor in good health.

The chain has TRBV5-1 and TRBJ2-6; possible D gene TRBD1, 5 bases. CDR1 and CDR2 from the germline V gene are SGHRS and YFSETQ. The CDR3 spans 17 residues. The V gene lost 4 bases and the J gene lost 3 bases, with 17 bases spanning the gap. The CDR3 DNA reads TGCGCCAGCAGCCGAACAGGAGAACAGCTTGGGGCCAACGTCCTGACTTTC. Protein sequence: CASSRTGEQLGANVLTF.

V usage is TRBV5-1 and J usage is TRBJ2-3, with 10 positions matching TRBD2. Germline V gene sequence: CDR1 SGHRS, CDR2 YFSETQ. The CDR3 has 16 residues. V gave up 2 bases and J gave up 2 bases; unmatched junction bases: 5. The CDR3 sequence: CASSFLAGGPTDTQYF. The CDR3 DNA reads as TGCGCCAGCAGCTTTTTAGCGGGGGGCCCCACAGATACGCAGTATTTT.

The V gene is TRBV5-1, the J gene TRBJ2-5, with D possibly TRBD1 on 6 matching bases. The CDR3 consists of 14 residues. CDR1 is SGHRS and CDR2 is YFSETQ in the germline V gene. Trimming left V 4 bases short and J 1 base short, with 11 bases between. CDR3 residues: CASSVTGLQETQYF. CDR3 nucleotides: TGCGCCAGCAGCGTCACAGGGCTCCAAGAGACCCAGTACTTC.

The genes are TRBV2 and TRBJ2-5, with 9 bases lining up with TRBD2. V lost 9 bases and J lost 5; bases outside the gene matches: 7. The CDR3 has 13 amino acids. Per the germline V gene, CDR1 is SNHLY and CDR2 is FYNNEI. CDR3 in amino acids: CASLAGGKETQYF. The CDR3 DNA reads TGTGCCAGTTTGGCGGGGGGGAAGGAGACCCAGTACTTC.

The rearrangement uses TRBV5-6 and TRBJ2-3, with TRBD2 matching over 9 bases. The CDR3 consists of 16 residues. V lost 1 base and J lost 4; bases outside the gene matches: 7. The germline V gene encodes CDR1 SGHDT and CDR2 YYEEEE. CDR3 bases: TGTGCCAGCAGCTTGATAGGGACTAGCTTCCCAGATACGCAGTATTTT. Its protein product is CASSLIGTSFPDTQYF. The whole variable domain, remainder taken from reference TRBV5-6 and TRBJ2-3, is DAGVTQSPTHLIKTRGQQVTLRCSPKSGHDTVSWYQQALGQGPQFIFQYYEEEERQRGNFPDRFSGHQFPNYSSELNVNALLLGDSALYLCASSLIGTSFPDTQYFGPGTRLTVL.

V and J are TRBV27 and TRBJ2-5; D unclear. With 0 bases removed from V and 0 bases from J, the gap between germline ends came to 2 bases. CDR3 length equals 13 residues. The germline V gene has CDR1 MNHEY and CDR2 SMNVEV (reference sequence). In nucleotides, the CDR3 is TGTGCCAGCAGTTTATCGTACCAAGAGACCCAGTACTTC. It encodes CASSLSYQETQYF.

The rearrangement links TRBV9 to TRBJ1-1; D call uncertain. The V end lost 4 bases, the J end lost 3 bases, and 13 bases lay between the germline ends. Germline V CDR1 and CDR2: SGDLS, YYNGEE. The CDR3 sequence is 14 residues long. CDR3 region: CASSRTQRDTEAFF. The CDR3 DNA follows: TGTGCCAGCAGCCGGACCCAACGGGACACTGAAGCTTTCTTT.

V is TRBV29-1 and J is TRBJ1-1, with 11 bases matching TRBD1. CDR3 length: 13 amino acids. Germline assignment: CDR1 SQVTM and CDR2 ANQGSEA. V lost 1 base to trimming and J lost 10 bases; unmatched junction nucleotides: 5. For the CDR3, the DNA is TGCAGCGTTGAAGGCGGGACAGGGGGTTTAGCTTTCTTT. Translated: CSVEGGTGGLAFF.

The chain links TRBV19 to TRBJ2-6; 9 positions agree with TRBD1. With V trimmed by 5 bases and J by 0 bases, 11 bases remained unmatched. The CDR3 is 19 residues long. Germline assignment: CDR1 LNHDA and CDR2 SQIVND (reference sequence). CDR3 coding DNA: TGTGCCAGTAGTTTGTCCCTGGGACAGGGATACTCTGGGGCCAACGTCCTGACTTTC. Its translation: CASSLSLGQGYSGANVLTF.

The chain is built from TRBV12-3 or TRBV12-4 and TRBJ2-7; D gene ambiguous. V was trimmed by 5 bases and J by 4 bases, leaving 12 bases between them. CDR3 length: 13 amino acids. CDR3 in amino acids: CASSSLVRYEQYF. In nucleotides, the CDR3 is TGTGCCAGCAGTAGCCTCGTCCGGTACGAGCAGTACTTC.

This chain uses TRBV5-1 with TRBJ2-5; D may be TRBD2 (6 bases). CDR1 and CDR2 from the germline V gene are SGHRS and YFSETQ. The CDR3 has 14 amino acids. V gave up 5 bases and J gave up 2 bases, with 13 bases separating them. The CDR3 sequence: CASSPGTLQETQYF. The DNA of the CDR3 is TGCGCCAGCAGTCCCGGGACTTTACAAGAGACCCAGTACTTC.

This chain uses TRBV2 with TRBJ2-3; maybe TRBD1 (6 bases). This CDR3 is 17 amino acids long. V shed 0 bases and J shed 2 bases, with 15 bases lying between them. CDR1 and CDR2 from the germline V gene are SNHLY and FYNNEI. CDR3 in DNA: TGTGCCAGCAGTGAAGCGATCAGGGGCCCAAACACAGATACGCAGTATTTT. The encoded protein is CASSEAIRGPNTDTQYF.

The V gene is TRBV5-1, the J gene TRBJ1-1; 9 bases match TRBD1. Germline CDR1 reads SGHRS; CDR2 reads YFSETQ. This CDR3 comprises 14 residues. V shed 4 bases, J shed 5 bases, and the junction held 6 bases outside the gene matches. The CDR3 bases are TGCGCCAGCAGCCCGACAGGGGGGAGTACTGAAGCTTTCTTT. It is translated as CASSPTGGSTEAFF. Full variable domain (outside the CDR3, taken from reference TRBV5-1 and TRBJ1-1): KAGVTQTPRYLIKTRGQQVTLSCSPISGHRSVSWYQQTPGQGLQFLFEYFSETQRNKGNFPGRFSGRQFSNSRSEMNVSTLELGDSALYLCASSPTGGSTEAFFGQGTRLTVV.

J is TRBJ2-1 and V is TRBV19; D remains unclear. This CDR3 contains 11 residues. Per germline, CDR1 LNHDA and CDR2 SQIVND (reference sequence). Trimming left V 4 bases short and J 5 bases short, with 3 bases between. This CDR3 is CASSNHNEQFF. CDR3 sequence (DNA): TGTGCCAGTAGTAACCACAATGAGCAGTTCTTC.

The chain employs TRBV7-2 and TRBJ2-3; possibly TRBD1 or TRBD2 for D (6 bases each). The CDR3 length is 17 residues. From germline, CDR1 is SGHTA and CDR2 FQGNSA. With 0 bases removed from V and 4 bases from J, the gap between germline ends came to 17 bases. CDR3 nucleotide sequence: TGTGCCAGCAGCTTAGCGCCCACAGGGAGGAGAGCAGATACGCAGTATTTT. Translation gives CASSLAPTGRRADTQYF.

CDR3 DNA: TGTGCCAGCAGCTTGGGCTACTACGAGCAGTACTTC. As protein: CASSLGYYEQYF. V is TRBV5-4 and J is TRBJ2-7; the D is unclear. The CDR3 sequence is 12 residues long. V was trimmed by 0 bases and J by 3 bases, leaving 4 bases between them. From germline, CDR1 is SGHNT and CDR2 YYREEE (reference sequence).

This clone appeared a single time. The CDR3, as DNA: TGTGCCAGCAGTTATGGACAGGTGGGGAATTCACCCCTCCACTTT. Translated, it gives CASSYGQVGNSPLHF. The rearrangement joins TRBV6-5 to TRBJ1-6, with 7 bases fitting TRBD1. V lost 3 bases, J lost 7 bases, and 6 bases stayed unmatched. Germline lookup yields CDR1 MNHEY and CDR2 SVGAGI. CDR3 length: 15 amino acids.

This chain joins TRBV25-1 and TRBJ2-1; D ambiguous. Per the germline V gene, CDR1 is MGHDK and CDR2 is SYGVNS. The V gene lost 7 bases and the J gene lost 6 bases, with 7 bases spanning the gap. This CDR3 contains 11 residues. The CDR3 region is CASTSINEQFF. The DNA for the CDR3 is TGTGCCAGCACTTCGATCAATGAGCAGTTCTTC.

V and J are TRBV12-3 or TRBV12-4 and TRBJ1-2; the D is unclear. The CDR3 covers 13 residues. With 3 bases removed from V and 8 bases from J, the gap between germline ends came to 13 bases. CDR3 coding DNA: TGTGCCAGCAGTTTGGCTCCCCGTCGGGGCTACACCTTC. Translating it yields CASSLAPRRGYTF.

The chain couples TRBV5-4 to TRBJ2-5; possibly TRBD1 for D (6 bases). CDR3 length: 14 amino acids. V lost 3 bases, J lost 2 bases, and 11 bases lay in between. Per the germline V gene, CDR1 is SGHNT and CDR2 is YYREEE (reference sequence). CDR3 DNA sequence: TGTGCCAGCAGCTACTACGGACAGCAAGAGACCCAGTACTTC. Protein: CASSYYGQQETQYF.

The CDR3 sequence: CASSPREPFFQGENEQYF. CDR3 DNA: TGTGCCAGCAGCCCCCGGGAGCCCTTCTTCCAGGGGGAGAACGAGCAGTACTTC. The rearrangement uses TRBV7-9 and TRBJ2-7; D may be TRBD1 (7 bases). Per germline, CDR1 SEHNR and CDR2 FQNEAQ (reference sequence). This CDR3 region has 18 residues. The V gene lost 5 bases and the J gene lost 5 bases, with 28 bases spanning the gap.

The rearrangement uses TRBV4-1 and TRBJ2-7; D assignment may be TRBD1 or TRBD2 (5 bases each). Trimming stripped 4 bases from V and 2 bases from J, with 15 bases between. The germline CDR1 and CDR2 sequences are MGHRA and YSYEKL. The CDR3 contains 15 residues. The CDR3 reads CASSRAPGPAYEQYF. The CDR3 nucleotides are TGCGCCAGCAGCCGAGCGCCGGGACCGGCCTACGAGCAGTACTTC.